This T cell receptor (beta chain) was found in a study of blood T cells in healthy people across ages. General study findings and limits: Estimates based on one million T cells were treated as lower bounds. A roughly linear fall in TCR beta diversity per million T cells was seen with increasing age.

Total RNA, at least 6 micrograms per sample, came from PBMCs. This clonotype showed up just once. Its antigen remains unknown. Relative to the germline gene, one junction end is altered; a read error may explain this. PCR was performed a second time for roughly 7 to 11 cycles using a sample-barcoded 5' primer and a J-beta primer mix. Each cDNA molecule, via a template-switch adaptor with 12 random nucleotides, was tagged. TCRdb analysed the 5' RACE reads with MiXCR anew, one entry per CDR3 protein. Of roughly 410,000 distinct CDR3 sequences listed, about half are singletons. Looked up from germline, CDR1 is SGHTA and CDR2 is FQGTGA. There are 15 residues in the CDR3.

This TCR was sampled from a man aged 55 to 70 in good health. This chain links TRBV7-3 with TRBJ2-3, with D maybe TRBD2 (5 bases). The sequencing sample was made of blood. The CDR3 sequence: CVSSPDYSGTDTQYF. The CDR3 coding sequence is TGTGTCAGCAGCCCTGACTACTCTGGCACAGATACGCAGTATTTT.